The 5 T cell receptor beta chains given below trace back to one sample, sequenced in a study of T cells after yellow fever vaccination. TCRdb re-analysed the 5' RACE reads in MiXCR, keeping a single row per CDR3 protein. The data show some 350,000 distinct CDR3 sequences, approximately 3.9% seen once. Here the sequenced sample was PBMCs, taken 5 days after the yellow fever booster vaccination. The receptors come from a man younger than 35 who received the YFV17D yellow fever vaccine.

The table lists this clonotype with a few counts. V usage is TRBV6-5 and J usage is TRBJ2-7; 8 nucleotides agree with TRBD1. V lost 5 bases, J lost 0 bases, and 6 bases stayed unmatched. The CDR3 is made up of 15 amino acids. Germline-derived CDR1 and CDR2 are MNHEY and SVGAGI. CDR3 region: CASSEGQASSYEQYF. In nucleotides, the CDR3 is TGTGCCAGCAGTGAGGGACAGGCGAGCTCCTACGAGCAGTACTTC.

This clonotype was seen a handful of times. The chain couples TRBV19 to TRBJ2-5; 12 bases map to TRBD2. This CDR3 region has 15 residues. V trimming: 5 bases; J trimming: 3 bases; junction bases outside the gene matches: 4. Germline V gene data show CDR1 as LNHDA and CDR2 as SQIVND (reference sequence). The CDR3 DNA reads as TGTGCCAGTAGTGCCCGACTAGCGGGGGAAGAGACCCAGTACTTC. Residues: CASSARLAGEETQYF.

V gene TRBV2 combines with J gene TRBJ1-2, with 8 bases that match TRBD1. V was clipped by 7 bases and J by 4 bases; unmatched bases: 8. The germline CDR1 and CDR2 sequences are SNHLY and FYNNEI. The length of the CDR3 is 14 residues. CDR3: CASKGQGASYGYTF. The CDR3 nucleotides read TGTGCCAGCAAAGGGCAGGGGGCGTCCTATGGCTACACCTTC.

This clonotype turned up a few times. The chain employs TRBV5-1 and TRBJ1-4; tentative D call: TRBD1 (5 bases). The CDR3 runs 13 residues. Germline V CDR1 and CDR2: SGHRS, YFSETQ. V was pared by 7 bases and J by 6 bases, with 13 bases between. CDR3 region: CASAVGGDEKLFF. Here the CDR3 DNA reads TGCGCCAGCGCCGTTGGGGGAGATGAAAAACTGTTTTTT.

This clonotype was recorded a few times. CDR3 region: CASSLGRWTEAFF. The CDR3 bases are TGTGCCAGCAGCCTAGGGCGATGGACTGAAGCTTTCTTT. The chain employs TRBV5-6 and TRBJ1-1; D is undetermined. CDR3 length: 13 amino acids. Trimming pared 4 bases from V and 5 bases from J, leaving 12 bases between. Germline-derived CDR1 and CDR2 are SGHDT and YYEEEE. The whole variable domain, remainder taken from reference TRBV5-6 and TRBJ1-1, is DAGVTQSPTHLIKTRGQQVTLRCSPKSGHDTVSWYQQALGQGPQFIFQYYEEEERQRGNFPDRFSGHQFPNYSSELNVNALLLGDSALYLCASSLGRWTEAFFGQGTRLTVV.